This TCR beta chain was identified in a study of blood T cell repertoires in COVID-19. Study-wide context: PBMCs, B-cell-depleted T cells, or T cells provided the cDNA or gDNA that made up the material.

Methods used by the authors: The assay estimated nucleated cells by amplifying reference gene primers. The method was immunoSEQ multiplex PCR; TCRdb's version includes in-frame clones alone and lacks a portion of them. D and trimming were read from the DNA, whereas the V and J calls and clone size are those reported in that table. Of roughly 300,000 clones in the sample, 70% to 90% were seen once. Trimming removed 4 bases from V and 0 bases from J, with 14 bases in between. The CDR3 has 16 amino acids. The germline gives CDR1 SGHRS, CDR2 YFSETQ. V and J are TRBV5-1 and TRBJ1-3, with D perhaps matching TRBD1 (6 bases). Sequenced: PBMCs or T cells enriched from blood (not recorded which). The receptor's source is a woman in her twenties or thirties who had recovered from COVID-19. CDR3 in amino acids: CASSRSTGNSGNTIYF. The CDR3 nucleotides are TGCGCCAGCAGCCGCTCGACAGGAAACTCTGGAAACACCATATATTTT.